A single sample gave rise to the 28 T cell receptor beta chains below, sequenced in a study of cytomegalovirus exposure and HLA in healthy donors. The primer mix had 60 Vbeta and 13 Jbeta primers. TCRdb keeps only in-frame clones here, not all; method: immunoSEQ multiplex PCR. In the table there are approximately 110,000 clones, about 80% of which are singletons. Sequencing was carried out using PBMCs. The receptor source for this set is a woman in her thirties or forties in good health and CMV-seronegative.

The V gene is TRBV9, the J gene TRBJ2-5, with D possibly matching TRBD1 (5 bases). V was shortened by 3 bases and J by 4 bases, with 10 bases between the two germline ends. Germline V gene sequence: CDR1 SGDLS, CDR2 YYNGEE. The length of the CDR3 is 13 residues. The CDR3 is CASSATGLETQYF. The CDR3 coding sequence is TGTGCCAGCAGCGCAACAGGTTTAGAGACCCAGTACTTC.

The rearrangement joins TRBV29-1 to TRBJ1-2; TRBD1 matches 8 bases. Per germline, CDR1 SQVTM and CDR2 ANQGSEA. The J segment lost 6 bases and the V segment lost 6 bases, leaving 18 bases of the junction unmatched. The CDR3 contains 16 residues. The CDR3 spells CSVAPGQVSFDDGYTF. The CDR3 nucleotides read TGCAGCGTGGCCCCGGGACAGGTTTCGTTCGACGATGGCTACACCTTC.

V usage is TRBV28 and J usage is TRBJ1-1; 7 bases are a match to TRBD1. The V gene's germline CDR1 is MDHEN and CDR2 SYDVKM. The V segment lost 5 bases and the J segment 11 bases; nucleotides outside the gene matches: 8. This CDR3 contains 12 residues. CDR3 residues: CASSLSDREAFF. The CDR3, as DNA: TGTGCCAGCAGTCTTTCTGACAGGGAGGCTTTCTTT.

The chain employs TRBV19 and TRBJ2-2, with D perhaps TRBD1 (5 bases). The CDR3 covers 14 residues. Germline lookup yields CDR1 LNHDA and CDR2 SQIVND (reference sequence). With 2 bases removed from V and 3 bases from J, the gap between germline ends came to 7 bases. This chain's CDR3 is CASSIKGDTGELFF. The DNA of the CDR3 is TGTGCCAGTAGTATAAAAGGGGACACCGGGGAGCTGTTTTTT.

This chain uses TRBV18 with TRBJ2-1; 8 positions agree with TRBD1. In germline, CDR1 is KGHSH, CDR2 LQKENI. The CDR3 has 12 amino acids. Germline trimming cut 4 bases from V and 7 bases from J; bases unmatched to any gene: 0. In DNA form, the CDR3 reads TGTGCCAGCTCACGACAGGGGAATGAGCAGTTCTTC. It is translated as CASSRQGNEQFF. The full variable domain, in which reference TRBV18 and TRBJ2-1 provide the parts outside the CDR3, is NAGVMQNPRHLVRRRGQEARLRCSPMKGHSHVYWYRQLPEEGLKFMVYLQKENIIDESGMPKERFSAEFPKEGPSILRIQQVVRGDSAAYFCASSRQGNEQFFGPGTRLTVL.

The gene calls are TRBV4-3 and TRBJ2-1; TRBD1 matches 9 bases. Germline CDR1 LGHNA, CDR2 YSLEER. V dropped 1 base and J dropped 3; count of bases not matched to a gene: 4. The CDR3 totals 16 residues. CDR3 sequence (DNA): TGCGCCAGCAGCCAAGGTACAGGGGGCATCTACAATGAGCAGTTCTTC. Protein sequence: CASSQGTGGIYNEQFF.

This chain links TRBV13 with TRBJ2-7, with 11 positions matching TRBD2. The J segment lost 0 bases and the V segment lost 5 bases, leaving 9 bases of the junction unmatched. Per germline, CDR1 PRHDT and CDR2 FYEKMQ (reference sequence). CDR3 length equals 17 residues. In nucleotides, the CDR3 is TGTGCCAGCAGCCCCGCGGGACTAGCGGTAGCCTCCTACGAGCAGTACTTC. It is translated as CASSPAGLAVASYEQYF. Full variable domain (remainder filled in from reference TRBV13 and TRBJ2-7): AAGVIQSPRHLIKEKRETATLKCYPIPRHDTVYWYQQGPGQDPQFLISFYEKMQSDKGSIPDRFSAQQFSDYHSELNMSSLELGDSALYFCASSPAGLAVASYEQYFGPGTRLTVT.

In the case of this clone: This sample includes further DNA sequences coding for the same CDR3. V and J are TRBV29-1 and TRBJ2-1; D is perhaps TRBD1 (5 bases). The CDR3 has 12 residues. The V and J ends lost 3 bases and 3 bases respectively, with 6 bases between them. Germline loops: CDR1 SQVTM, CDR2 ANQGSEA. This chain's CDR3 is CSVDQGYNEQFF. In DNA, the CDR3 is TGCAGCGTTGATCAGGGCTACAATGAGCAGTTCTTC.

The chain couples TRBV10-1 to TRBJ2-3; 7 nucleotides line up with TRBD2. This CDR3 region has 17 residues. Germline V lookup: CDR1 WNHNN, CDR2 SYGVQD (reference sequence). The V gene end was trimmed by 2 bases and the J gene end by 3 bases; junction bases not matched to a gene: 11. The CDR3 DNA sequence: TGCGCCAGCAGTGAGCTGAAGGCTGCGGGGGTGACAGATACGCAGTATTTT. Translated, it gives CASSELKAAGVTDTQYF.

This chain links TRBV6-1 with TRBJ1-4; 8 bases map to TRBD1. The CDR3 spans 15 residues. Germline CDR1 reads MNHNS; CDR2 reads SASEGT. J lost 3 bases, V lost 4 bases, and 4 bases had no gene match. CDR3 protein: CASSVDRGPNEKLFF. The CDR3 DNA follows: TGTGCCAGCAGTGTTGACAGGGGACCTAATGAAAAACTGTTTTTT.

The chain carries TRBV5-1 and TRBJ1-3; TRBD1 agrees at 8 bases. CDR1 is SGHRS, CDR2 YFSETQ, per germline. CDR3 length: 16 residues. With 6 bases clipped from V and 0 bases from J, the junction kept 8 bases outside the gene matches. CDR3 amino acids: CASTFRDRSSGNTIYF. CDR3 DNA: TGCGCCAGCACCTTCCGGGACAGGAGCTCTGGAAACACCATATATTTT.

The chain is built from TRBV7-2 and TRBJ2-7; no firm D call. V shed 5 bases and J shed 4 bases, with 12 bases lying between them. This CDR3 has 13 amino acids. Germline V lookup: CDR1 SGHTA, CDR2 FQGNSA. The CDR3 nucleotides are TGTGCCAGCAGCGCAGTCCGGAGTTACGAGCAGTACTTC. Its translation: CASSAVRSYEQYF.

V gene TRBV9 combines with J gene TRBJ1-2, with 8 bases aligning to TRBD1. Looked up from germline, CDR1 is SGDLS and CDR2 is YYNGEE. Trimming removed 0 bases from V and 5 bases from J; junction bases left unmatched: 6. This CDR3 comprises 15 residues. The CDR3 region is CASSVAIGQGYGYTF. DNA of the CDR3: TGTGCCAGCAGCGTAGCTATAGGACAGGGATATGGCTACACCTTC.

CDR3 loop: CASSISAWDEKLFF. In nucleotides, the CDR3 is TGTGCCAGTAGTATTTCAGCGTGGGATGAAAAACTGTTTTTT. The chain combines TRBV19 with TRBJ1-4; no firm D call. V was cut by 3 bases and J by 6 bases, with 11 bases left in between. The CDR3 runs to 14 residues. From germline, CDR1 is LNHDA and CDR2 SQIVND (reference sequence).

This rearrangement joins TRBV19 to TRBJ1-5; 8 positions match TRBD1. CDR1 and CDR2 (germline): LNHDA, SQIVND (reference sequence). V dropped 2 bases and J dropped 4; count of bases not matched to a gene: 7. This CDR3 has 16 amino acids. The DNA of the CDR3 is TGTGCCAGTAGTATATTAGAGTGGGACAGGAATCAGCCCCAGCATTTT. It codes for CASSILEWDRNQPQHF.

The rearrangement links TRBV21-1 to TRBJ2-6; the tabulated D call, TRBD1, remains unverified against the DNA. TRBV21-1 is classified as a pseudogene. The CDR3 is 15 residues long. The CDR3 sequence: CASSLDSTGANVLTF. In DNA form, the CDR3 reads TGTGCCAGCAGCCTTGACAGTACAGGGGCCAACGTCCTGACTTTC.

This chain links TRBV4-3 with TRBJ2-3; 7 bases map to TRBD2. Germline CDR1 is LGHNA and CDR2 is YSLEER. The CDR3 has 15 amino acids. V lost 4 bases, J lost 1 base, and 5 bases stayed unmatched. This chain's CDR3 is CASSLYAGGTDTQYF. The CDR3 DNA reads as TGCGCCAGCAGCCTCTATGCGGGGGGCACAGATACGCAGTATTTT.

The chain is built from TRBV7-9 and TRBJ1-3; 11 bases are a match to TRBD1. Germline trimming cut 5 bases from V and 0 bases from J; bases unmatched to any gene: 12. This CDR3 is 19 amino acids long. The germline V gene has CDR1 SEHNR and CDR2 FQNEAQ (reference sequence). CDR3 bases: TGTGCCAGCAGCAAATCCGGGACAGGGGGAAGAAACTCTGGAAACACCATATATTTT. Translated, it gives CASSKSGTGGRNSGNTIYF.

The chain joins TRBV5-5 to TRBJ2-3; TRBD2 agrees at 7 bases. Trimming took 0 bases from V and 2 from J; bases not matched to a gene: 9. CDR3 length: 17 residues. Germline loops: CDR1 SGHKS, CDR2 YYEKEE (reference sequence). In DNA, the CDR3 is TGTGCCAGCAGCTTGGCCGGGATGGGGAGGGCCACAGATACGCAGTATTTT. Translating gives CASSLAGMGRATDTQYF. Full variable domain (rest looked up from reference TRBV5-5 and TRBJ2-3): DAGVTQSPTHLIKTRGQQVTLRCSPISGHKSVSWYQQVLGQGPQFIFQYYEKEERGRGNFPDRFSARQFPNYSSELNVNALLLGDSALYLCASSLAGMGRATDTQYFGPGTRLTVL.

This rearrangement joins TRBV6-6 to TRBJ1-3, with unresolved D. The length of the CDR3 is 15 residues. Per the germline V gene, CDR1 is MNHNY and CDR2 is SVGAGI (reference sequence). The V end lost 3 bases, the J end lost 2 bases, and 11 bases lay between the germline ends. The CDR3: CASSYSGIPGNTIYF. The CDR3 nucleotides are TGTGCCAGCAGTTATTCGGGGATCCCTGGAAACACCATATATTTT.

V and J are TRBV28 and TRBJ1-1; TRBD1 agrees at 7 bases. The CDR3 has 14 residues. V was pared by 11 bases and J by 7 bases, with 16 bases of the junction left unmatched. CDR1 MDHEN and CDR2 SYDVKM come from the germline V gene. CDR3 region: CAVFSGQTRHEAFF. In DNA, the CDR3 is TGTGCCGTTTTCTCGGGACAGACGCGACATGAAGCTTTCTTT.

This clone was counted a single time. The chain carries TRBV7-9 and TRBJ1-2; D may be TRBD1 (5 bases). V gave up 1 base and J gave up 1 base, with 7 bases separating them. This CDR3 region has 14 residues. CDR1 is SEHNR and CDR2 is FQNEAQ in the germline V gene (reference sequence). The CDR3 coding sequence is TGTGCCAGCAGCTTAGTAGGGGTTAACTATGGCTACACCTTC. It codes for CASSLVGVNYGYTF.

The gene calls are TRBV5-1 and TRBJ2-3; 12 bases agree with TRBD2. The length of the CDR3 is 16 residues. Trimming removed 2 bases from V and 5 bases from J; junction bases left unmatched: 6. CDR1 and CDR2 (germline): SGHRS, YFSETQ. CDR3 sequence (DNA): TGCGCCAGCAGCTTTATAACTAGCGGGAGGAGAGATACGCAGTATTTT. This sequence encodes CASSFITSGRRDTQYF.

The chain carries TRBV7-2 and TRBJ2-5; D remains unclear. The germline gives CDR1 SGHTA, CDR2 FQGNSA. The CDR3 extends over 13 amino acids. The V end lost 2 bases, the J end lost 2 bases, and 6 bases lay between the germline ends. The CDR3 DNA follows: TGTGCCAGCAGCTTACCCAGTCAAGAGACCCAGTACTTC. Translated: CASSLPSQETQYF.

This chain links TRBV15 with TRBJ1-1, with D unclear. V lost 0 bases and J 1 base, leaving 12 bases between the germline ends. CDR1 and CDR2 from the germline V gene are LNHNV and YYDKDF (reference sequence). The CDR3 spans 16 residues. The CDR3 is CATSRDPAARNTEAFF. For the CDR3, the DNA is TGTGCCACCAGCAGAGATCCGGCAGCGAGGAACACTGAAGCTTTCTTT. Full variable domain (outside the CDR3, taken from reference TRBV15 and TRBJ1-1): DAMVIQNPRYQVTQFGKPVTLSCSQTLNHNVMYWYQQKSSQAPKLLFHYYDKDFNNEADTPDNFQSRRPNTSFCFLDIRSPGLGDTAMYLCATSRDPAARNTEAFFGQGTRLTVV.

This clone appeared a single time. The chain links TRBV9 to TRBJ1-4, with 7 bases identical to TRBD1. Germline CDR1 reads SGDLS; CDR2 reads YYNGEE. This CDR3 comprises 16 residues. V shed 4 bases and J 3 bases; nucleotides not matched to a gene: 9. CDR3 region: CASSPWGQGANEKLFF. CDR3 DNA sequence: TGTGCCAGCAGCCCCTGGGGGCAGGGGGCTAATGAAAAACTGTTTTTT.

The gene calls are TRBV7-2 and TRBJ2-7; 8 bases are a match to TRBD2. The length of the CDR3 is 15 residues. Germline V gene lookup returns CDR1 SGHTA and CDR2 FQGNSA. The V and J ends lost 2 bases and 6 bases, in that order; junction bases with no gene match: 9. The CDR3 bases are TGTGCCAGCAGCTTATTCTCTCAGGCGGGGGGCGAGCAGTACTTC. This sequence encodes CASSLFSQAGGEQYF.

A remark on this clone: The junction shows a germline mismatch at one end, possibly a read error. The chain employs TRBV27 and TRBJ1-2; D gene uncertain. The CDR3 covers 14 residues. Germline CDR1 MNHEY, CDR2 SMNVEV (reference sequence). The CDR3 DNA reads TGTGCCAGCAGTCTATCCCGAACAGATTATGGCTACACCTTC. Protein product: CASSLSRTDYGYTF.